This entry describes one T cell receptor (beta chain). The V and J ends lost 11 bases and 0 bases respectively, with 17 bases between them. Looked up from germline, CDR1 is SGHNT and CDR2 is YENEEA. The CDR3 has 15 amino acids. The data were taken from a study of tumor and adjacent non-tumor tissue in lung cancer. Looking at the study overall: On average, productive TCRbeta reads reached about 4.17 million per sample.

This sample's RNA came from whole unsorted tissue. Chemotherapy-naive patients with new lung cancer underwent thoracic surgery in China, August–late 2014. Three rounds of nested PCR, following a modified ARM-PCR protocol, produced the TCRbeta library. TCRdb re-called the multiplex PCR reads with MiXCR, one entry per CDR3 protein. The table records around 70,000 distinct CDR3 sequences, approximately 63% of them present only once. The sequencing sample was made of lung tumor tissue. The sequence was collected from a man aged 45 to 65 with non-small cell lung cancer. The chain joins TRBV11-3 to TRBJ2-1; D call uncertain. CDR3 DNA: TGTGCCGGTAGCCCAAGCAGGAGCTCCTACAATGAGCAGTTCTTC. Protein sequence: CAGSPSRSSYNEQFF.